One sample yielded the 25 T cell receptor beta chains listed below, sequenced in a study of blood T cell repertoires in COVID-19 (TCRdb year 2020). Library construction relied on the immunoSEQ multiplex PCR assay. TCRdb limited this immuneACCESS table to in-frame rearrangements with V and J called. A share of clones is missing; checked studies link under half to unresolved V genes, and the rest is unexplained. Present in this sample are hundreds of thousands of clones, 83% of which were seen just once. The top ten clonotypes cover just under 7.5% of the sample. Sequenced input: peripheral blood. Every receptor here comes from a woman aged 45-60 years with acute or convalescent COVID-19.

This rearrangement joins TRBV27 to TRBJ1-2, with unresolved D. Trimming cost V 3 bases and J 6 bases, with 8 bases left between them. There are 12 residues in the CDR3. Per the germline V gene, CDR1 is MNHEY and CDR2 is SMNVEV (reference sequence). CDR3: CASSFSGNGYTF. CDR3 nucleotide sequence: TGTGCCAGCAGTTTTTCCGGGAATGGCTACACCTTC.

This chain joins TRBV5-6 and TRBJ2-7; D ambiguous. Germline V gene data show CDR1 as SGHDT and CDR2 as YYEEEE. Trimming left V 4 bases short and J 3 bases short, with 17 bases between. There are 15 residues in the CDR3. The CDR3 loop is CASSGGNLANYEQYF. The CDR3 nucleotides are TGTGCCAGCAGCGGCGGAAACCTCGCCAACTACGAGCAGTACTTC.

This chain links TRBV2 with TRBJ1-5; a possible D gene is TRBD1 (6 bases). The germline V and J ends were trimmed by 2 bases and 3 bases, with 17 bases remaining between them. This CDR3 has 17 residues. The germline gives CDR1 SNHLY, CDR2 FYNNEI. Here the CDR3 DNA reads TGTGCCAGCAGTGAATGGGGGCCGGGGGGGGCCAATCAGCCCCAGCATTTT. Amino acids: CASSEWGPGGANQPQHF.

Only one count was recorded for this clone. The chain links TRBV6-5 to TRBJ1-2, with a tentative D call TRBD1 (5 bases). Between the trimmed V and J ends, which lost 6 bases and 4 bases, there was a span of 9 bases. Germline values: CDR1 MNHEY, CDR2 SVGAGI. This CDR3 is 12 amino acids long. The CDR3 is CASRTDSYGYTF. In DNA form, the CDR3 reads TGTGCCAGCAGAACCGACAGCTATGGCTACACCTTC.

This chain joins TRBV12-3 or TRBV12-4 and TRBJ1-3; D uncertain. The CDR3 totals 13 residues. V shed 3 bases and J shed 5 bases, with 8 bases lying between them. The CDR3 loop is CASSFGGRNTIYF. The CDR3 DNA follows: TGTGCCAGCAGTTTTGGCGGGAGAAACACCATATATTTT.

This chain links TRBV15 with TRBJ1-5; TRBD1 matches 9 bases. V shed 8 bases, J shed 3 bases, and the junction held 8 bases outside the gene matches. The germline V gene encodes CDR1 LNHNV and CDR2 YYDKDF (reference sequence). The CDR3 covers 15 residues. The CDR3 sequence: CATVHGTGLNQPQHF. DNA of the CDR3: TGTGCCACCGTCCACGGGACAGGGCTCAATCAGCCCCAGCATTTT.

The CDR3 sequence is CASSLVTGVSEKLFF. The CDR3 DNA is TGCGCCAGCAGCTTAGTGACAGGGGTGTCCGAAAAACTGTTTTTT. V and J are TRBV5-1 and TRBJ1-4; 8 bases are a match to TRBD1. CDR3 length equals 15 residues. V lost 2 bases and J lost 8; bases outside the gene matches: 8. Germline lookup yields CDR1 SGHRS and CDR2 YFSETQ.

V gene TRBV7-2 combines with J gene TRBJ1-2, with D perhaps TRBD1 (5 bases). Trimming took 1 base from V and 8 from J, leaving 8 bases between them. CDR3 length: 12 residues. Germline V gives CDR1 SGHTA, CDR2 FQGNSA. The DNA of the CDR3 is TGTGCCAGCAGCTTAGAGCAGGGCGGCTACACCTTC. It encodes CASSLEQGGYTF.

The rearrangement uses TRBV11-2 and TRBJ2-2; the match to TRBD2 covers 12 bases. Unmatched junction bases numbered 17, after V lost 2 bases and J lost 13 bases. This CDR3 spans 18 amino acids. Germline V gene lookup returns CDR1 SGHAT and CDR2 FQNNGV. CDR3 region: CASSLPRTSGTRREGLFF. DNA for the CDR3: TGTGCCAGCAGCTTACCCCGGACTAGCGGGACCCGGAGGGAGGGGCTGTTTTTT.

J is TRBJ1-5 and V is TRBV3-1 (or the pseudogene TRBV3-2); TRBD1 aligns across 7 bases. V was pared by 1 base and J by 3 bases, with 3 bases of the junction left unmatched. Germline CDR1 and CDR2: LGHDT and YNNKEL (reference sequence). The CDR3 runs to 15 residues. The DNA of the CDR3 is TGTGCCAGCAGCCAAGCCACAGGGGTCAATCAGCCCCAGCATTTT. Amino acid sequence: CASSQATGVNQPQHF.

This sequence joins TRBV24-1 and TRBJ2-2; D gene ambiguous. V lost 4 bases to trimming and J lost 0 bases, with 8 bases between them. Germline CDR1 reads KGHDR; CDR2 reads SFDVKD. The CDR3 is made up of 15 amino acids. CDR3: CATSDTGANTGELFF. In DNA, the CDR3 is TGTGCCACCAGTGACACCGGAGCGAACACCGGGGAGCTGTTTTTT.

This clone occurred once. The chain recombines TRBV11-2 with TRBJ1-6; TRBD1 agrees at 10 bases. Germline V lookup: CDR1 SGHAT, CDR2 FQNNGV. The CDR3 has 16 amino acids. With 3 bases clipped from V and 5 bases from J, the junction kept 4 bases outside the gene matches. CDR3 bases: TGTGCCAGCAGCTTTTGGGACAGGGGAGATAATTCACCCCTCCACTTT. Residues: CASSFWDRGDNSPLHF. The full variable domain, completed using reference TRBV11-2 and TRBJ1-6, is EAGVAQSPRYKIIEKRQSVAFWCNPISGHATLYWYQQILGQGPKLLIQFQNNGVVDDSQLPKDRFSAERLKGVDSTLKIQPAKLEDSAVYLCASSFWDRGDNSPLHFGNGTRLTVT.

The rearrangement links TRBV24-1 to TRBJ1-2; no clear D. V dropped 0 bases and J dropped 3 bases, with 7 bases sitting between them. This CDR3 spans 14 amino acids. CDR1 is KGHDR, CDR2 SFDVKD, per germline. The CDR3 sequence: CATSDLRQDYGYTF. The CDR3 nucleotides are TGTGCCACCAGTGATTTGAGGCAGGACTATGGCTACACCTTC.

The V gene is TRBV9, the J gene TRBJ2-7, with TRBD2 matching over 9 bases. The CDR3 spans 14 residues. J lost 6 bases, V lost 0 bases, and 4 bases had no gene match. From germline, CDR1 is SGDLS and CDR2 YYNGEE. Here the CDR3 reads CASSVVSGGGEQYF. CDR3 in DNA: TGTGCCAGCAGCGTAGTTAGCGGGGGTGGCGAGCAGTACTTC.

The chain is built from TRBV7-9 and TRBJ2-2; 13 bases agree with TRBD2. CDR1 SEHNR and CDR2 FQNEAQ come from the germline V gene (reference sequence). V was pared by 3 bases and J by 8 bases, with 6 bases of the junction left unmatched. This CDR3 comprises 16 residues. CDR3 in amino acids: CASSFGLAGAAGELFF. The CDR3 coding sequence is TGTGCCAGCAGCTTCGGACTAGCGGGGGCCGCGGGGGAGCTGTTTTTT.

The gene calls are TRBV3-1 (or the pseudogene TRBV3-2) and TRBJ2-2; a possible D gene is TRBD1 (5 bases). V gave up 1 base and J gave up 1 base, with 7 bases separating them. The CDR3 loop spans 15 amino acids. In germline, CDR1 is LGHDT, CDR2 YNNKEL (reference sequence). This CDR3 reads CASSQAQGNTGELFF. CDR3 sequence (DNA): TGTGCCAGCAGCCAAGCCCAGGGGAACACCGGGGAGCTGTTTTTT.

The V call is TRBV21-1, the J call TRBJ2-5; the table's D call of TRBD2 was not tested on the DNA. TRBV21-1 corresponds to a pseudogene. The CDR3 covers 16 residues. The CDR3 loop is CASSTTSGREQETQYF. DNA of the CDR3: TGTGCCAGCAGCACTACTAGCGGGAGGGAGCAAGAGACCCAGTACTTC.

The gene calls are TRBV28 and TRBJ1-1; no clear D. From germline, CDR1 is MDHEN and CDR2 SYDVKM. CDR3 length: 12 amino acids. Trimming took 6 bases from V and 7 from J, leaving 12 bases between them. The CDR3 sequence: CASRETSREAFF. The DNA for the CDR3 is TGTGCCAGCAGGGAGACGAGTCGTGAAGCTTTCTTT.

This chain uses TRBV3-1 (or the pseudogene TRBV3-2) with TRBJ2-6, with 8 bases fitting TRBD1. The CDR3 loop spans 18 amino acids. With 4 bases clipped from V and 2 bases from J, the junction kept 10 bases outside the gene matches. Germline CDR1 is LGHDT and CDR2 is YNNKEL (reference sequence). Here the CDR3 DNA reads TGTGCCAGCAGCCCTGGGGCAGGGGGCGCTGCTGGGGCCAACGTCCTGACTTTC. Translating gives CASSPGAGGAAGANVLTF.

Concerning this clone itself: The junction departs from germline at one end; a sequencing error may be responsible. The chain uses TRBV7-7 and TRBJ1-5; D call uncertain. Germline CDR1 reads SSHAT; CDR2 reads FNYEAQ (reference sequence). The CDR3 runs to 13 residues. The CDR3 nucleotides read TGTGCTAGCAGCTTAGACTTTAATCAGCCCCAGCATTTT. This sequence encodes CASSLDFNQPQHF.

CDR3 coding DNA: TGTGCCAGCAGCGACCTCGGGACAGCTTCCTACGAGCAGTACTTC. This gives the protein CASSDLGTASYEQYF. This sequence joins TRBV11-2 and TRBJ2-7; 7 bases match TRBD1. CDR1 is SGHAT and CDR2 is FQNNGV in the germline V gene. The V gene end was trimmed by 5 bases and the J gene end by 1 base; junction bases not matched to a gene: 8. The CDR3 has 15 residues.

The chain links TRBV6-6 to TRBJ1-2, with 7 bases matching TRBD1. Unmatched junction bases numbered 4, after V lost 1 base and J lost 5 bases. The CDR3 is 14 amino acids. Germline V gene sequence: CDR1 MNHNY, CDR2 SVGAGI (reference sequence). CDR3 residues: CASSYFPGGYGYTF. The CDR3 nucleotides read TGTGCCAGCAGTTACTTCCCAGGGGGGTATGGCTACACCTTC.

The rearrangement uses TRBV18 and TRBJ1-1; D is unclear. This CDR3 is 14 amino acids long. Looked up from germline, CDR1 is KGHSH and CDR2 is LQKENI. V was clipped by 3 bases and J by 1 base, with 9 bases between them. This CDR3 is CASSPGLGNTEAFF. The CDR3 DNA sequence: TGTGCCAGCTCACCGGGCTTGGGGAACACTGAAGCTTTCTTT.

The chain is built from TRBV2 and TRBJ1-6, with TRBD1 as a possible D gene (5 bases). V gave up 4 bases and J gave up 6 bases, with 13 bases separating them. Germline loops: CDR1 SNHLY, CDR2 FYNNEI. The CDR3 contains 15 residues. The CDR3 sequence is CASSVGARANSPLHF. The DNA of the CDR3 is TGTGCCAGCAGTGTAGGGGCCAGAGCTAATTCACCCCTCCACTTT.

This clone has a handful of counts. This sample includes further DNA sequences coding for the same CDR3. The gene calls are TRBV5-1 and TRBJ1-5; 7 bases map to TRBD1. Losses at the gene ends were 0 bases for V and 3 bases for J; bases not matched to a gene: 3. Looked up from germline, CDR1 is SGHRS and CDR2 is YFSETQ. The CDR3 loop spans 15 amino acids. This chain's CDR3 is CASSLEGASNQPQHF. Written as DNA, the CDR3 is TGCGCCAGCAGCTTGGAGGGGGCGTCCAATCAGCCCCAGCATTTT.